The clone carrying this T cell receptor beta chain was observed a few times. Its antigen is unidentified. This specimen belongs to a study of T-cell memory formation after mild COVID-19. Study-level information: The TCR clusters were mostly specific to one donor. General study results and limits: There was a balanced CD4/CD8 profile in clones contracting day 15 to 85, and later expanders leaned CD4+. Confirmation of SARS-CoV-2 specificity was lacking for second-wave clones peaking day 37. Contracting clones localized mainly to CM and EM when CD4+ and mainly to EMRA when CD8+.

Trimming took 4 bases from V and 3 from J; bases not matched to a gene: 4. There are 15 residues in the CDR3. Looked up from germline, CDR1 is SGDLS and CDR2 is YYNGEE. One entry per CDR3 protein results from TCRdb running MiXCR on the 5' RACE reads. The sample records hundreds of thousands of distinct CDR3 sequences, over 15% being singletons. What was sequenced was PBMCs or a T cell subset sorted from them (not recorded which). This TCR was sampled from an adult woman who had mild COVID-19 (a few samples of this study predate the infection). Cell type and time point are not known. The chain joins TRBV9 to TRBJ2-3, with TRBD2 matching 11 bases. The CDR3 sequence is CASSPGLAATDTQYF. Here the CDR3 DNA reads TGTGCCAGCAGCCCGGGACTAGCGGCTACAGATACGCAGTATTTT.